The present entry profiles one TCR beta chain with its context. A junction end diverges from the germline sequence, so it may reflect a read error. Participant-reported clinical history was the basis for cohort assignment. In the authors' workflow: Counts of nucleated cells, estimated from reference gene primer amplification, were obtained. The assay was immunoSEQ multiplex PCR, and TCRdb's table has in-frame clones only and misses some. That table supplies the V and J calls and clone size; D and trimming were determined from the DNA. The data hold 250,000 to 300,000 clones, with roughly 90% observed a single time. This CDR3 spans 16 amino acids. Germline V gives CDR1 SSHAT, CDR2 FNYEAQ (reference sequence). The record originates from a study of blood T cell repertoires in COVID-19.

The sequencing input was PBMCs or T cells enriched from blood (not recorded which). The TCR comes from a woman aged 40 to 50 who had recovered from COVID-19. The chain joins TRBV7-7 to TRBJ2-2, with D possibly being TRBD2 (6 bases). The CDR3 DNA reads as TGTGCTAGCAGCCCCTTAAGCGGGTCGAACACCGGGGAGCTGTTTTTT. This encodes CASSPLSGSNTGELFF.